Below, 19 T cell receptor beta chains from the same sample are listed, as sequenced in a study of chemoradiotherapy in HPV16-positive cancers. Sequencing was performed with immunoSEQ multiplex PCR; in TCRdb, only in-frame clones are kept and a portion is missing. The sample has tens of thousands of clones; just under 80% are singletons. This specimen was blood, taken from a patient who underwent chemoradiotherapy. Receptors were obtained from a human donor with HPV-associated anogenital cancer.

Only a few counts were recorded for this clone. The rearrangement uses TRBV4-1 and TRBJ1-1, with no clear D. CDR3 size: 18 residues. The germline CDR1 and CDR2 sequences are MGHRA and YSYEKL. Trimming removed 1 base from V and 1 base from J, with 19 bases in between. The CDR3 nucleotides are TGCGCCAGCAGCCAAGTATTGCGCGGCGGGTCTTCGAACACTGAAGCTTTCTTT. It encodes CASSQVLRGGSSNTEAFF.

The chain recombines TRBV11-1 with TRBJ2-6, with D possibly being TRBD1 (6 bases). CDR3 length: 15 amino acids. Germline CDR1 and CDR2: SGHAT and FQDESV (reference sequence). Trimming took 7 bases from V and 4 from J, leaving 14 bases between them. CDR3 sequence: CASTPGAAGANVLTF. DNA of the CDR3: TGTGCCAGCACCCCAGGGGCGGCAGGGGCCAACGTCCTGACTTTC.

The J gene is TRBJ1-5, the V gene TRBV29-1; 9 bases agree with TRBD1. The CDR3 is 14 residues long. Germline CDR1 reads SQVTM; CDR2 reads ANQGSEA. V was pared by 6 bases and J by 5 bases, with 8 bases of the junction left unmatched. The CDR3 sequence: CSVAGTGKDQPQHF. The CDR3 coding sequence is TGCAGCGTAGCCGGGACAGGGAAGGATCAGCCCCAGCATTTT.

This chain uses TRBV15 with TRBJ1-2; possible D gene TRBD1, 6 bases. The germline V gene has CDR1 LNHNV and CDR2 YYDKDF (reference sequence). V dropped 0 bases and J dropped 0 bases, with 17 bases sitting between them. CDR3 length: 18 amino acids. The CDR3 sequence: CATSRDMRGLSPNYGYTF. The CDR3 coding sequence is TGTGCCACCAGCAGAGATATGCGGGGGCTAAGCCCTAACTATGGCTACACCTTC.

This clone was recorded once. The chain has TRBV19 and TRBJ2-3; a weak D match, TRBD1 (5 bases). Germline CDR1 reads LNHDA; CDR2 reads SQIVND (reference sequence). Trimming shortened V by 4 bases and J by 1 base, and 12 bases separated the two germline ends. This CDR3 comprises 15 residues. Written as DNA, the CDR3 is TGTGCCAGTAGTACCACAGGTTTACGCACAGATACGCAGTATTTT. The encoded protein is CASSTTGLRTDTQYF.

A few counts support this clone. CDR3 in amino acids: CASSPDSGWTEAFF. The CDR3 nucleotides read TGTGCCAGCAGCCCGGACTCGGGGTGGACTGAAGCTTTCTTT. V and J are TRBV9 and TRBJ1-1; D not resolved. The CDR3 runs 14 residues. Trimming shortened V by 4 bases and J by 5 bases, and 15 bases separated the two germline ends. From germline, CDR1 is SGDLS and CDR2 YYNGEE. Together with reference TRBV9 and TRBJ1-1, the CDR3 gives the full variable domain: DSGVTQTPKHLITATGQRVTLRCSPRSGDLSVYWYQQSLDQGLQFLIQYYNGEERAKGNILERFSAQQFPDLHSELNLSSLELGDSALYFCASSPDSGWTEAFFGQGTRLTVV.

The V and J genes are TRBV10-3 and TRBJ1-1; D gene uncertain. The CDR3 length is 17 residues. Trimming removed 4 bases at V and 2 bases at J, with 20 bases between. Germline V gives CDR1 ENHRY, CDR2 SYGVKD. DNA for the CDR3: TGTGCCATCAGTGTCGAGTGGGCAGTTAAGGAAAACACTGAAGCTTTCTTT. Protein sequence: CAISVEWAVKENTEAFF.

The chain joins TRBV19 to TRBJ1-2; D unresolved. CDR3 size: 12 residues. Per the germline V gene, CDR1 is LNHDA and CDR2 is SQIVND (reference sequence). The V end was cut by 6 bases, the J end by 12 bases, with 17 bases between. The CDR3 reads CASRTGSMPHTF. The CDR3 DNA reads TGTGCCAGTAGGACCGGGAGCATGCCACACACCTTC.

This rearrangement joins TRBV5-1 to TRBJ2-1, with no clear D. V lost 0 bases and J 5 bases, leaving 9 bases between the germline ends. Germline V gives CDR1 SGHRS, CDR2 YFSETQ. This CDR3 is built from 14 residues. CDR3 DNA: TGCGCCAGCAGCTTGGGGACGGCGAACAATGAGCAGTTCTTC. Its protein is CASSLGTANNEQFF.

The chain carries TRBV30 and TRBJ2-5; perhaps TRBD2 as D (6 bases). Germline V lookup: CDR1 GTSNPN, CDR2 SVGIG (reference sequence). V lost 5 bases and J 0 bases, leaving 13 bases between the germline ends. This CDR3 has 14 residues. The CDR3 nucleotides read TGTGCCTGGCTCAGCGAGCGGGACCAAGAGACCCAGTACTTC. Its translation is CAWLSERDQETQYF.

V and J are TRBV6-6 and TRBJ1-4; TRBD1 is a possible D gene (5 bases). V was pared by 0 bases and J by 7 bases, with 9 bases between. The CDR3 spans 14 residues. Germline V gene lookup returns CDR1 MNHNY and CDR2 SVGAGI (reference sequence). The CDR3 is CASSYSQGAEKLFF. The CDR3 nucleotides read TGTGCCAGCAGTTACTCTCAGGGAGCTGAAAAACTGTTTTTT.

V usage is TRBV6-6 and J usage is TRBJ1-1; a possible D gene is TRBD1 (5 bases). This CDR3 spans 11 amino acids. Germline CDR1 MNHNY, CDR2 SVGAGI (reference sequence). V was cut by 6 bases and J by 8 bases, with 10 bases left in between. The CDR3, as DNA: TGTGCCAGCAGCAGACAGACAGAAGCTTTCTTT. Protein sequence: CASSRQTEAFF.

The chain has TRBV5-8 and TRBJ2-3; D is unresolved. Germline V gene data show CDR1 as SGHTS and CDR2 as YDEGEE. This CDR3 is built from 14 residues. V was clipped by 1 base and J by 4 bases, with 10 bases between them. CDR3 sequence reads: CASSLYPKSDTQYF. Here the CDR3 DNA reads TGTGCCAGCAGCTTGTATCCAAAGTCAGATACGCAGTATTTT.

In this sample, this clone turned up a few times. The V call is TRBV2, the J call TRBJ2-1, with 7 bases aligning to TRBD1. Unmatched junction bases numbered 5, after V lost 2 bases and J lost 4 bases. The CDR3 is made up of 15 amino acids. Germline V gives CDR1 SNHLY, CDR2 FYNNEI. CDR3: CASSETGQRYNEQFF. CDR3 nucleotides: TGTGCCAGCAGTGAAACGGGACAGCGATACAATGAGCAGTTCTTC.

The chain recombines TRBV7-2 with TRBJ1-2; D unclear. Germline CDR1 reads SGHTA; CDR2 reads FQGNSA. There are 15 residues in the CDR3. Trimming cost V 5 bases and J 4 bases, with 17 bases left between them. Written as DNA, the CDR3 is TGTGCCAGCAGCGGCGGAAGTCGGGGATTCTATGGCTACACCTTC. Protein sequence: CASSGGSRGFYGYTF.

V gene TRBV25-1 combines with J gene TRBJ1-2; D might be TRBD1 (6 bases). The CDR3 sequence is 16 residues long. Germline CDR1 is MGHDK and CDR2 is SYGVNS. Trimming took 3 bases from V and 8 from J, leaving 22 bases between them. For the CDR3, the DNA is TGTGCCAGCAGTGACCTAAAGACGGGGGACATCTCCGGCTACACCTTC. This encodes CASSDLKTGDISGYTF.

The V and J genes are TRBV6-5 and TRBJ2-3, with D hard to call. Looked up from germline, CDR1 is MNHEY and CDR2 is SVGAGI. The V end lost 0 bases, the J end lost 6 bases, and 4 bases lay between the germline ends. The CDR3 sequence is 12 residues long. The CDR3 region is CASSYSGDTQYF. The DNA of the CDR3 is TGTGCCAGCAGTTACTCCGGGGATACGCAGTATTTT.

The gene calls are TRBV18 and TRBJ1-2; no clear D. The germline CDR1 and CDR2 sequences are KGHSH and LQKENI. The V gene lost 0 bases and the J gene lost 12 bases, with 17 bases spanning the gap. The CDR3 is made up of 14 amino acids. The CDR3 loop reads CASSPPDSDWEHTF. In DNA, the CDR3 is TGTGCCAGCTCACCACCGGATTCGGACTGGGAACACACCTTC.

The gene calls are TRBV14 and TRBJ1-1, with D possibly being TRBD1 (5 bases). Germline V gene data show CDR1 as SGHDN and CDR2 as FVKESK. Trimming shortened V by 2 bases and J by 4 bases, and 8 bases separated the two germline ends. The CDR3 is made up of 13 amino acids. CDR3 sequence: CASSQHQGTEAFF. CDR3 nucleotide sequence: TGTGCCAGCAGCCAACATCAGGGCACTGAAGCTTTCTTT.